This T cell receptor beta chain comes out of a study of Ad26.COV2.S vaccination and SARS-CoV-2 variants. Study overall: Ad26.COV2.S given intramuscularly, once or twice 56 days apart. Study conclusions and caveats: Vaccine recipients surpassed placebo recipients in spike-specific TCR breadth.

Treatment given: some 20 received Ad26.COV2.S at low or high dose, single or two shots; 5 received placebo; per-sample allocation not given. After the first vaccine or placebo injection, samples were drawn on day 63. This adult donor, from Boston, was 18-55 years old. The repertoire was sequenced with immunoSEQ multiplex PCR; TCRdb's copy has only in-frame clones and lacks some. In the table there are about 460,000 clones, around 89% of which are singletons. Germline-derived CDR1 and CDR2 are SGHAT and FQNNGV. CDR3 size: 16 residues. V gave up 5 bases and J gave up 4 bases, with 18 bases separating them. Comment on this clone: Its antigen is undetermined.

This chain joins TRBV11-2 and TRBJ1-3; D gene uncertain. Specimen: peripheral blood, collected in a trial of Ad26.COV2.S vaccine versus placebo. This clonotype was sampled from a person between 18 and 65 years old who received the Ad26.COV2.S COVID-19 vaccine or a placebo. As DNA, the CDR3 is TGTGCCAGCAGCGTGAGACGCTACACGACGGGAAACACCATATATTTT. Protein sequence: CASSVRRYTTGNTIYF. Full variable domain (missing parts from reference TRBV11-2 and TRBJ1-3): EAGVAQSPRYKIIEKRQSVAFWCNPISGHATLYWYQQILGQGPKLLIQFQNNGVVDDSQLPKDRFSAERLKGVDSTLKIQPAKLEDSAVYLCASSVRRYTTGNTIYFGEGSWLTVV.